One and the same sample provided the 19 T cell receptor beta chains below, sequenced in a study of T cell responses to AZD1222 COVID-19 vaccine. Repertoires were generated with immunoSEQ multiplex PCR, while TCRdb's copy carries only in-frame clones and drops some. The sample holds approximately 150,000 clones, roughly nine tenths seen once. Here the sequenced sample was peripheral blood, taken 28 days after the second AZD1222 dose. These receptor sequences come from an adult who received the AZD1222 COVID-19 vaccine.

The chain uses TRBV4-1 and TRBJ1-1; D remains ambiguous. The CDR3 runs to 16 residues. CDR1 MGHRA and CDR2 YSYEKL come from the germline V gene. Trimming pared 0 bases from V and 1 base from J, leaving 12 bases between. The CDR3 here is CASSQEGSLGNTEAFF. The DNA of the CDR3 is TGCGCCAGCAGCCAAGAGGGGAGTCTGGGGAACACTGAAGCTTTCTTT.

The chain is built from TRBV12-3 or TRBV12-4 and TRBJ1-1; D call uncertain. The V end was cut by 8 bases, the J end by 7 bases, with 14 bases between. CDR3 length equals 12 residues. The CDR3 loop reads CASLEGMSEAFF. The CDR3 DNA reads TGTGCCAGCCTCGAAGGAATGAGTGAAGCTTTCTTT.

CDR3 nucleotide sequence: TGTGCCAGCAGTGGGGAGGCGGGGGGCTCTGATGAGCAGTTCTTC. It is translated as CASSGEAGGSDEQFF. V gene TRBV6-4 combines with J gene TRBJ2-1; 8 bases align to TRBD2. V was pared by 4 bases and J by 8 bases, with 10 bases of the junction left unmatched. CDR3 length: 15 residues. Germline V gene sequence: CDR1 MRHNA, CDR2 SNTAGT.

The J gene is TRBJ2-1, the V gene TRBV30; D gene unclear. The CDR3 contains 11 residues. Trimming cost V 2 bases and J 5 bases, with 4 bases left between them. Germline CDR1 is GTSNPN and CDR2 is SVGIG (reference sequence). In nucleotides, the CDR3 is TGTGCCTGGAGTAAGAACAATGAGCAGTTCTTC. Translation gives CAWSKNNEQFF.

The CDR3 sequence: CASSRAKLTYEQYV. DNA of the CDR3: TGTGCCAGCAGCCGGGCGAAACTTACCTACGAGCAGTACGTC. The chain combines TRBV28 with TRBJ2-7; no clear D. The germline V gene has CDR1 MDHEN and CDR2 SYDVKM. This CDR3 contains 14 residues. The V and J ends lost 6 bases and 2 bases respectively, with 14 bases between them.

This chain uses TRBV5-6 with TRBJ1-1; no reliable D call. Germline V gene data show CDR1 as SGHDT and CDR2 as YYEEEE. CDR3 length: 14 residues. V lost 4 bases and J 0 bases, leaving 10 bases between the germline ends. CDR3 protein: CASSPRTMNTEAFF. The CDR3 bases are TGTGCCAGCAGCCCGAGAACAATGAACACTGAAGCTTTCTTT.

This clone has a single count. The chain's CDR3 is CAAARGAGELFF. The CDR3 DNA reads TGTGCCGCCGCGCGAGGGGCCGGGGAGCTGTTTTTT. The chain carries TRBV6-5 and TRBJ2-2, with D perhaps given as TRBD1 or TRBD2 (5 bases each). This CDR3 region has 12 residues. V lost 11 bases and J 6 bases, leaving 13 bases between the germline ends. Germline V lookup: CDR1 MNHEY, CDR2 SVGAGI.

The chain combines TRBV18 with TRBJ2-3; TRBD2 matches at 10 bases. CDR3 length: 14 residues. The ends lost 8 bases at V and 2 bases at J; junction bases unmatched: 4. The germline CDR1 and CDR2 sequences are KGHSH and LQKENI. The CDR3 here is CASRTSGFTDTQYF. CDR3 nucleotide sequence: TGTGCCAGCCGGACTAGCGGATTCACAGATACGCAGTATTTT. Full variable domain (remainder filled in from reference TRBV18 and TRBJ2-3): NAGVMQNPRHLVRRRGQEARLRCSPMKGHSHVYWYRQLPEEGLKFMVYLQKENIIDESGMPKERFSAEFPKEGPSILRIQQVVRGDSAAYFCASRTSGFTDTQYFGPGTRLTVL.

This chain connects TRBV6-5 to TRBJ1-2, with D unclear. The CDR3 totals 15 residues. Germline V gene lookup returns CDR1 MNHEY and CDR2 SVGAGI. V was cut by 0 bases and J by 0 bases, with 8 bases left in between. Written as DNA, the CDR3 is TGTGCCAGCAGTTACTCGACGGCGGCTAACTATGGCTACACCTTC. It is translated as CASSYSTAANYGYTF.

V gene TRBV28 combines with J gene TRBJ1-1; D is unresolved. Between the trimmed V and J ends, which lost 5 bases and 8 bases, there was a span of 15 bases. Germline loops: CDR1 MDHEN, CDR2 SYDVKM. The CDR3 is 13 amino acids. CDR3 residues: CASSPFDGAEAFF. The CDR3 nucleotides read TGTGCCAGCAGTCCCTTCGACGGAGCAGAAGCTTTCTTT.

This clone was seen a single time. J is TRBJ1-3 and V is TRBV5-1; D not resolved. CDR1 is SGHRS, CDR2 YFSETQ, per germline. Trimming cost V 4 bases and J 0 bases, with 8 bases left between them. The CDR3 runs 14 residues. The CDR3 DNA reads TGCGCCAGCAGCAAAAGACCCTCTGGAAACACCATATATTTT. Its protein product is CASSKRPSGNTIYF.

The CDR3, as DNA: TGTGCCAGCAGCGGACAGACTAGCGGGGGCTATTACAATGAGCAGTTCTTC. This translates into CASSGQTSGGYYNEQFF. The chain is built from TRBV11-3 and TRBJ2-1, with TRBD2 matching 12 bases. The CDR3 runs to 17 residues. The germline V gene has CDR1 SGHNT and CDR2 YENEEA. After removal of 5 bases from V and 4 bases from J, the junction contained 9 bases not matched to a gene.

The DNA of the CDR3 is TGTGCCAGCAGTAGCGGGGGGGCCTACACCGGGGAGCTGTTTTTT. Protein product: CASSSGGAYTGELFF. The rearrangement uses TRBV9 and TRBJ2-2; 11 bases line up with TRBD2. CDR1 is SGDLS and CDR2 is YYNGEE in the germline V gene. V was clipped by 5 bases and J by 3 bases; unmatched bases: 3. This CDR3 has 15 amino acids. The full variable domain, completed using reference TRBV9 and TRBJ2-2, is DSGVTQTPKHLITATGQRVTLRCSPRSGDLSVYWYQQSLDQGLQFLIQYYNGEERAKGNILERFSAQQFPDLHSELNLSSLELGDSALYFCASSSGGAYTGELFFGEGSRLTVL.

The chain employs TRBV5-5 and TRBJ2-7; TRBD1 might be the D (6 bases). Trimming shortened V by 4 bases and J by 1 base, and 12 bases separated the two germline ends. Looked up from germline, CDR1 is SGHKS and CDR2 is YYEKEE (reference sequence). The CDR3 is 14 amino acids. Here the CDR3 DNA reads TGTGCCAGCAGCCACCCCCAGGGGTCCTACGAGCAGTACTTC. The encoded protein is CASSHPQGSYEQYF.

CDR3 residues: CASSGGVENTGELFF. CDR3 DNA: TGTGCCAGCAGTGGAGGTGTAGAAAACACCGGGGAGCTGTTTTTT. The chain carries TRBV5-5 and TRBJ2-2; D possibly corresponds to TRBD2 (5 bases). The V gene's germline CDR1 is SGHKS and CDR2 YYEKEE (reference sequence). There are 15 residues in the CDR3. V was pared by 5 bases and J by 2 bases, with 13 bases between.

The CDR3 reads CASSLGGTWTPEQFF. CDR3 DNA: TGTGCCAGCAGCTTAGGTGGGACTTGGACTCCTGAGCAGTTCTTC. The chain is built from TRBV7-9 and TRBJ2-1, with D possibly matching TRBD2 (6 bases). There are 15 residues in the CDR3. The germline CDR1 and CDR2 sequences are SEHNR and FQNEAQ (reference sequence). Deletions cut 1 base from V and 9 bases from J, with 16 bases between.

J is TRBJ1-5 and V is TRBV5-6; D call uncertain. CDR3 length: 15 residues. V was clipped by 0 bases and J by 6 bases, with 13 bases between them. Per germline, CDR1 SGHDT and CDR2 YYEEEE. DNA for the CDR3: TGTGCCAGCAGCTTGGGGGCAACACCAATTCAGCCCCAGCATTTT. This codes for CASSLGATPIQPQHF.

The rearrangement links TRBV5-6 to TRBJ2-7, with 9 bases fitting TRBD2. V dropped 3 bases and J dropped 0; count of bases not matched to a gene: 10. The CDR3 runs to 17 residues. Germline assignment: CDR1 SGHDT and CDR2 YYEEEE. CDR3 sequence reads: CASSSSGLADSSYEQYF. CDR3 sequence (DNA): TGTGCCAGCAGCTCCTCGGGACTAGCTGACAGCTCCTACGAGCAGTACTTC.

V usage is TRBV6-1 and J usage is TRBJ2-7; the match to TRBD1 covers 9 bases. J lost 2 bases, V lost 2 bases, and 4 bases had no gene match. CDR1 MNHNS and CDR2 SASEGT come from the germline V gene. CDR3 length: 15 residues. CDR3 loop: CASSELGQGPYEQYF. The CDR3 coding sequence is TGTGCCAGCAGTGAACTGGGACAGGGACCCTACGAGCAGTACTTC.